Below are 32 T cell receptor beta chains sequenced from a single sample in a study of T-cell reconstitution after alpha-beta-depleted transplantation in children. Preparation of the TCRbeta library involved a method that used unique molecular identifiers. Each CDR3 protein is one row after TCRdb ran MiXCR on the PCR reads. This table has roughly 220,000 distinct CDR3 sequences, 9.7% appearing once. The sample consisted of PBMCs from the stem cell graft donor, taken from the stem cell graft. The receptors originated from a human donor who donated a stem cell graft to a child with SCID.

This clonotype was seen many times. The chain carries TRBV5-6 and TRBJ2-5, with TRBD2 identical over 9 bases. The CDR3 consists of 17 residues. Germline V gives CDR1 SGHDT, CDR2 YYEEEE. With V trimmed by 1 base and J by 9 bases, 16 bases remained unmatched. The CDR3 loop is CASSLNLGAGGSEPQYF. The CDR3, as DNA: TGTGCCAGCAGCTTGAACCTCGGAGCGGGGGGCTCCGAGCCCCAGTACTTC.

This clonotype was counted many times. This sequence joins TRBV20-1 and TRBJ2-7; 8 nucleotides agree with TRBD2. The V gene end was trimmed by 0 bases and the J gene end by 3 bases; junction bases not matched to a gene: 4. The germline V gene encodes CDR1 DFQATT and CDR2 SNEGSKA (reference sequence). The CDR3 is 14 amino acids. CDR3 protein: CSARDASGGYEQYF. CDR3 sequence (DNA): TGCAGTGCTAGAGATGCCAGCGGGGGCTACGAGCAGTACTTC.

At least ten counts were recorded for this clonotype. This chain connects TRBV7-9 to TRBJ2-7, with 9 bases that match TRBD1. After removal of 5 bases from V and 5 bases from J, the junction contained 7 bases not matched to a gene. Per germline, CDR1 SEHNR and CDR2 FQNEAQ (reference sequence). This CDR3 has 14 amino acids. The CDR3 reads CASSQPGQGNEQYF. CDR3 in DNA: TGTGCCAGCAGCCAACCGGGACAGGGAAACGAGCAGTACTTC.

This clonotype was recorded at least ten times. In DNA, the CDR3 is TGTGCCAGCTATGGACCGGGGGGAAGGAATGAGCAGTTCTTC. It specifies CASYGPGGRNEQFF. This chain joins TRBV28 and TRBJ2-1; 7 bases agree with TRBD2. V shed 8 bases, J shed 7 bases, and the junction held 11 bases outside the gene matches. In germline, CDR1 is MDHEN, CDR2 SYDVKM. CDR3 length: 14 residues.

CDR3 protein: CSADSNQPQHF. In DNA form, the CDR3 reads TGCAGTGCTGACAGCAATCAGCCCCAGCATTTT. The chain joins TRBV20-1 to TRBJ1-5; D gene unclear. This CDR3 spans 11 amino acids. Germline V lookup: CDR1 DFQATT, CDR2 SNEGSKA (reference sequence). Trimming removed 5 bases at V and 1 base at J, with 3 bases between.

This clonotype was picked up many times. V is TRBV5-1 and J is TRBJ2-7; D remains ambiguous. The CDR3 runs 11 residues. Germline assignment: CDR1 SGHRS and CDR2 YFSETQ. V was trimmed by 7 bases and J by 7 bases, leaving 12 bases between them. CDR3 nucleotide sequence: TGCGCCAGCGGCGAAACCACGGAGCAGTACTTC. It is translated as CASGETTEQYF. The whole variable domain, filled in from reference TRBV5-1 and TRBJ2-7, reads KAGVTQTPRYLIKTRGQQVTLSCSPISGHRSVSWYQQTPGQGLQFLFEYFSETQRNKGNFPGRFSGRQFSNSRSEMNVSTLELGDSALYLCASGETTEQYFGPGTRLTVT.

The V call is TRBV5-5, the J call TRBJ2-1, with D possibly TRBD2 on 5 matching bases. V gave up 3 bases and J gave up 14 bases, with 21 bases separating them. Germline V gene sequence: CDR1 SGHKS, CDR2 YYEKEE (reference sequence). The CDR3 is 14 amino acids. CDR3 in amino acids: CASSSREDTRREFF. Written as DNA, the CDR3 is TGTGCCAGCAGCTCCCGGGAAGACACTAGGCGGGAGTTCTTC.

The sample holds many counts of this clonotype. The V and J genes are TRBV6-5 and TRBJ2-2; no firm D call. The V gene's germline CDR1 is MNHEY and CDR2 SVGAGI. V was shortened by 6 bases and J by 4 bases, with 21 bases between the two germline ends. The CDR3 has 17 amino acids. This CDR3 is CASSRGTPSVVTGELFF. The CDR3 DNA sequence: TGTGCCAGCAGCCGAGGCACGCCGTCAGTCGTCACCGGGGAGCTGTTTTTT.

This clonotype came up many times. The chain recombines TRBV20-1 with TRBJ2-2; 10 bases map to TRBD2. The germline V gene has CDR1 DFQATT and CDR2 SNEGSKA (reference sequence). The CDR3 extends over 15 amino acids. Unmatched junction bases numbered 7, after V lost 6 bases and J lost 3 bases. The CDR3 DNA follows: TGCAGTGCGTATCTAGCGGGGGATGACACCGGGGAGCTGTTTTTT. It translates to CSAYLAGDDTGELFF.

The J gene is TRBJ1-2, the V gene TRBV20-1; D is uncertain. V dropped 5 bases and J dropped 4 bases, with 11 bases sitting between them. The length of the CDR3 is 12 residues. Germline CDR1 and CDR2: DFQATT and SNEGSKA (reference sequence). The CDR3 spells CSAPWGGYGYTF. For the CDR3, the DNA is TGCAGTGCTCCCTGGGGTGGCTATGGCTACACCTTC.

Ten or more counts support this clonotype. V and J are TRBV5-1 and TRBJ1-2; 7 bases agree with TRBD1. V gave up 4 bases and J gave up 7 bases; unmatched junction bases: 13. The germline gives CDR1 SGHRS, CDR2 YFSETQ. The CDR3 extends over 15 amino acids. CDR3 amino acids: CASSPGTATWGGYTF. DNA of the CDR3: TGCGCCAGCAGCCCGGGGACAGCCACTTGGGGTGGCTACACCTTC.

Note on this clonotype: This may stem from a read error, because a much larger clone lies one nucleotide away. V and J are TRBV5-1 and TRBJ2-3; TRBD1 matches at 8 bases. The CDR3 contains 14 residues. CDR1 is SGHRS, CDR2 YFSETQ, per germline. In nucleotides, the CDR3 is TGCGCCAGCAGCCCCGGACAGGGTGAAGATACGCGGTATTTT. This translates into CASSPGQGEDTRYF. The variable domain in full, with the rest retrieved from reference TRBV5-1 and TRBJ2-3, is KAGVTQTPRYLIKTRGQQVTLSCSPISGHRSVSWYQQTPGQGLQFLFEYFSETQRNKGNFPGRFSGRQFSNSRSEMNVSTLELGDSALYLCASSPGQGEDTRYFGPGTRLTVL.

This clonotype was seen a handful of times. V is TRBV18 and J is TRBJ1-1; D unresolved. Germline assignment: CDR1 KGHSH and CDR2 LQKENI. This CDR3 spans 15 amino acids. Deletions cut 3 bases from V and 5 bases from J, with 16 bases between. CDR3 region: CASSPGEWVRTEAFF. As DNA, the CDR3 is TGTGCCAGCTCACCCGGGGAGTGGGTGAGGACTGAAGCTTTCTTT.

This clonotype was recorded many times. This chain joins TRBV4-1 and TRBJ2-1; 7 nucleotides align to TRBD1. V shed 0 bases, J shed 3 bases, and the junction held 5 bases outside the gene matches. Germline V gives CDR1 MGHRA, CDR2 YSYEKL. The CDR3 is made up of 16 amino acids. The CDR3 sequence: CASSQEDRGLYNEQFF. The CDR3 DNA follows: TGCGCCAGCAGCCAAGAAGATAGGGGGCTCTACAATGAGCAGTTCTTC.

This chain joins TRBV20-1 and TRBJ1-1; unclear D gene. Germline V lookup: CDR1 DFQATT, CDR2 SNEGSKA (reference sequence). The CDR3 sequence is 11 residues long. Trimming removed 6 bases at V and 4 bases at J, with 9 bases between. CDR3 nucleotide sequence: TGCAGTGCCAGACCCAGCACTGAAGCTTTCTTT. Translation gives CSARPSTEAFF.

This clonotype was recorded many times. The rearrangement uses TRBV6-5 and TRBJ1-5; D remains unclear. The CDR3 sequence is 13 residues long. Trimming took 4 bases from V and 7 from J, leaving 11 bases between them. Germline V gene sequence: CDR1 MNHEY, CDR2 SVGAGI. The DNA of the CDR3 is TGTGCCAGCAGTTCCCGGGAGGGCCAGCCCCAGCATTTT. It yields the protein CASSSREGQPQHF.

This clonotype was seen a few times. V and J are TRBV5-1 and TRBJ2-5; TRBD1 aligns across 8 bases. V lost 4 bases, J lost 5 bases, and 16 bases stayed unmatched. Germline values: CDR1 SGHRS, CDR2 YFSETQ. The CDR3 totals 17 residues. CDR3 sequence reads: CASSVGDRGQGLETQYF. The CDR3 DNA reads as TGCGCCAGCAGCGTGGGAGACCGCGGACAGGGATTGGAGACCCAGTACTTC.

This clonotype was recorded at least ten times. The V and J genes are TRBV12-3 or TRBV12-4 and TRBJ2-7, with D unresolved. This CDR3 spans 13 amino acids. Between the trimmed V and J ends, which lost 7 bases and 5 bases, there was a span of 15 bases. This chain's CDR3 is CASTPVLGDEQYF. The CDR3 nucleotides are TGTGCCAGCACCCCGGTCCTCGGCGACGAGCAGTACTTC.

This clonotype was seen ten or more times. The chain has TRBV5-6 and TRBJ2-3, with 16 bases identical to TRBD2. Losses at the gene ends were 4 bases for V and 0 bases for J; bases not matched to a gene: 5. This CDR3 is built from 18 residues. Germline V CDR1 and CDR2: SGHDT, YYEEEE. This CDR3 reads CASSGGTSGGASTDTQYF. As DNA, the CDR3 is TGTGCCAGCAGCGGAGGGACTAGCGGGGGGGCAAGCACAGATACGCAGTATTTT. Full variable domain (missing parts from reference TRBV5-6 and TRBJ2-3): DAGVTQSPTHLIKTRGQQVTLRCSPKSGHDTVSWYQQALGQGPQFIFQYYEEEERQRGNFPDRFSGHQFPNYSSELNVNALLLGDSALYLCASSGGTSGGASTDTQYFGPGTRLTVL.

This clonotype was counted many times. This chain joins TRBV12-3 or TRBV12-4 and TRBJ2-6; D is uncertain. The CDR3 contains 13 residues. Trimming removed 7 bases from V and 0 bases from J, with 4 bases in between. The CDR3 loop is CASTLSGANVLTF. In DNA form, the CDR3 reads TGTGCCAGCACCCTCTCTGGGGCCAACGTCCTGACTTTC.

The table lists this clonotype with a few counts. J is TRBJ2-5 and V is TRBV5-1; 7 bases line up with TRBD2. Germline V lookup: CDR1 SGHRS, CDR2 YFSETQ. This CDR3 contains 16 residues. V shed 4 bases and J 4 bases; nucleotides not matched to a gene: 13. The CDR3 DNA is TGCGCCAGCAGCGGAACGGTTCTAGCGGTGGGAGAGACCCAGTACTTC. The encoded protein is CASSGTVLAVGETQYF.

J is TRBJ1-2 and V is TRBV2; no definite D call. The CDR3 is 11 amino acids. The germline V gene encodes CDR1 SNHLY and CDR2 FYNNEI. The V end was cut by 3 bases, the J end by 6 bases, with 5 bases between. The CDR3 region is CASSETNGYTF. The CDR3 nucleotides read TGTGCCAGCAGTGAGACCAATGGCTACACCTTC.

This clonotype came up many times. The V and J genes are TRBV3-1 and TRBJ2-1; 11 nucleotides align to TRBD2. Germline loops: CDR1 LGHDT, CDR2 YNNKEL (reference sequence). Germline trimming cut 0 bases from V and 7 bases from J; bases unmatched to any gene: 14. The CDR3 loop spans 19 amino acids. The CDR3 sequence: CASSQDVGLAGGSGNEQFF. The CDR3 DNA is TGTGCCAGCAGCCAAGATGTTGGGCTAGCGGGGGGAAGTGGTAATGAGCAGTTCTTC.

This clonotype was counted ten times or more. The rearrangement uses TRBV6-5 and TRBJ2-1; D is possibly TRBD2 (5 bases). V dropped 2 bases and J dropped 3 bases, with 11 bases sitting between them. The CDR3 has 15 amino acids. Looked up from germline, CDR1 is MNHEY and CDR2 is SVGAGI. The CDR3 here is CASSYGRGNYNEQFF. Here the CDR3 DNA reads TGTGCCAGCAGTTACGGGAGAGGGAACTACAATGAGCAGTTCTTC.

The chain couples TRBV4-2 to TRBJ1-1; possible D gene TRBD1, 6 bases. CDR1 is LGHNA and CDR2 is YNFKEQ in the germline V gene. Deletions cut 1 base from V and 6 bases from J, with 9 bases between. This CDR3 has 13 residues. This CDR3 is CASSQVPGAEAFF. The CDR3 DNA reads as TGTGCCAGCAGCCAAGTCCCAGGGGCTGAAGCTTTCTTT.

This clonotype was counted many times. This chain connects TRBV11-2 to TRBJ1-1; D remains ambiguous. With 5 bases removed from V and 4 bases from J, the gap between germline ends came to 17 bases. The CDR3 contains 15 residues. CDR1 and CDR2 (germline): SGHAT, FQNNGV. This CDR3 is CASSRGDLGGTEAFF. The CDR3 DNA follows: TGTGCCAGCAGCCGTGGAGACTTAGGAGGCACTGAAGCTTTCTTT.

This clonotype was detected ten times or more. The chain joins TRBV28 to TRBJ1-5; no firm D call. V was clipped by 3 bases and J by 2 bases, with 8 bases between them. This CDR3 has 14 amino acids. The V gene's germline CDR1 is MDHEN and CDR2 SYDVKM. The chain's CDR3 is CASSFYLGNQPQHF. The CDR3 DNA is TGTGCCAGCAGTTTCTATCTCGGCAATCAGCCCCAGCATTTT.

In this sample, this clonotype turned up many times. This chain joins TRBV7-2 and TRBJ1-2, with TRBD1 matching over 7 bases. V lost 2 bases and J lost 4; bases outside the gene matches: 7. This CDR3 comprises 15 residues. Germline CDR1 is SGHTA and CDR2 is FQGNSA. CDR3 residues: CASSLKGEGAYGYTF. CDR3 coding DNA: TGTGCCAGCAGCTTAAAGGGGGAGGGGGCCTATGGCTACACCTTC.

At least ten counts were recorded for this clonotype. The CDR3 is CASSLMGDGEAFF. The CDR3 region has the DNA TGTGCCAGCAGCTTGATGGGGGACGGTGAAGCTTTCTTT. The chain joins TRBV5-5 to TRBJ1-1; possible D gene TRBD1, 5 bases. The CDR3 is 13 amino acids. CDR1 and CDR2 from the germline V gene are SGHKS and YYEKEE (reference sequence). The ends were cut back, 1 base at V and 7 bases at J, with 11 bases in the middle.

The table lists this clonotype with many counts. This rearrangement joins TRBV7-3 to TRBJ2-5; D may be TRBD1 (6 bases). The CDR3 consists of 16 residues. Germline CDR1 is SGHTA and CDR2 is FQGTGA. With 2 bases removed from V and 5 bases from J, the gap between germline ends came to 18 bases. The CDR3 protein is CASSLGLGEGEETQYF. CDR3 DNA sequence: TGTGCCAGCAGCTTAGGGTTAGGTGAGGGGGAGGAGACCCAGTACTTC. Full variable domain (outside the CDR3, taken from reference TRBV7-3 and TRBJ2-5): GAGVSQTPSNKVTEKGKYVELRCDPISGHTALYWYRQSLGQGPEFLIYFQGTGAADDSGLPNDRFFAVRPEGSVSTLKIQRTERGDSAVYLCASSLGLGEGEETQYFGPGTRLLVL.

The sample holds many counts of this clonotype. The chain combines TRBV6-1 with TRBJ2-1; no clear D gene. The V end lost 4 bases, the J end lost 3 bases, and 7 bases lay between the germline ends. CDR3 length: 13 amino acids. Germline loops: CDR1 MNHNS, CDR2 SASEGT. The CDR3, as DNA: TGTGCCAGCAGTGTGCCCAACTACAATGAGCAGTTCTTC. Encoded protein: CASSVPNYNEQFF.

J is TRBJ1-2 and V is TRBV24-1, with a tentative D call TRBD1 (5 bases). The CDR3 has 15 residues. The V end was cut by 3 bases, the J end by 3 bases, with 13 bases between. Germline V CDR1 and CDR2: KGHDR, SFDVKD. Here the CDR3 DNA reads TGTGCCACCAGTGATCCGGGACGCGGCCACTATGGCTACACCTTC. Translation gives CATSDPGRGHYGYTF.